A selection of T cell receptor beta chains follows, all from one sample in a study of radiation and T cells in renal cell carcinoma. TCRdb keeps only in-frame clones here, not all; method: immunoSEQ multiplex PCR. There are approximately 70,000 clones in the sample; about 83% occur only once, and approximately 6.6% lies in the top ten. The material sequenced was blood, taken from a patient whose treatment included radiotherapy and nephrectomy. The receptors were gathered from a man aged 55 to 70 with renal cell carcinoma. CDR3s include the opening cysteine and the closing phenylalanine or tryptophan. A D gene is named only where the DNA matches it firmly. Where a row states a size, it is once, few, many or the class of an expanded clone; other rows omit it.

j_gene,abundance,d_gene,v_gene,CDR3nt,CDR3aa
TRBJ2-3,NA,TRBD2,TRBV9,TGTGCCAGCAGCGTAGTTAGCGGGATTGCCTCTAGCACAGATACGCAGTATTTT,CASSVVSGIASSTDTQYF
TRBJ1-4,NA,NA,TRBV9,TGTGCCAGCAGCGTAGCTCGGTCCGGAGGGCCTGAGGAACTGTTTTTT,CASSVARSGGPEELFF
TRBJ2-1,few,TRBD2,TRBV7-3,TGTGCCAGCAGCCCCGCTGAGGCGGGAGGGCCTTACAATGAGCAGTTCTTC,CASSPAEAGGPYNEQFF
TRBJ1-4,NA,TRBD1,TRBV6-5,TGTGCCAGCAGTCCTTCACAGGGGAGGAACGCAAAACTGTTTTTT,CASSPSQGRNAKLFF
TRBJ2-3,NA,NA,TRBV15,TGTGCCACCAGCAGAGACTGGGGCGCAGATACGCAGTATTTT,CATSRDWGADTQYF
TRBJ2-5,NA,TRBD2,TRBV5-1,TGCGCCAGCAGCGCCACTAGCGGGAGGGTAGAGACCCAGTACTTC,CASSATSGRVETQYF
TRBJ1-5,NA,NA,TRBV2,TGTGCCAGCAGCGCTCAGGAGGGAAGCAATCAGCCCCAGCATTTT,CASSAQEGSNQPQHF
TRBJ1-2,NA,TRBD1,TRBV15,TGTGCCACCAGCAGAGAGAGGGGCTCGACAGGGGACCATAACTATGGCTACACCTTC,CATSRERGSTGDHNYGYTF
TRBJ2-3,NA,TRBD2,TRBV7-8,TGTGCCAGCAGCCCGAGGACTAGCGGGAGGGCCACAGATACGCAGTATTTT,CASSPRTSGRATDTQYF
TRBJ2-3,NA,NA,TRBV5-4,TGTGCCAGCAGCTCGAAAAAGACAGTCAGCACAGATACGCAGTATTTT,CASSSKKTVSTDTQYF
TRBJ1-4,NA,NA,TRBV5-5,TGTGCCAGCAGCTTCTCTCCCGGGGGTGGGGAAAAACTGTTTTTT,CASSFSPGGGEKLFF
TRBJ2-3,NA,TRBD2,TRBV15,TGTGCCACACAGCGGGGGACTAGCGGCACAGATACGCAGTATTTT,CATQRGTSGTDTQYF
TRBJ2-5,NA,NA,TRBV18,TGTGCCAGCTCACTATCTACCCAAGAGACCCAGTACTTC,CASSLSTQETQYF
TRBJ1-1,NA,NA,TRBV18,TGTGCCAGCTCACCACAGACTTTGAACACTGAAGCTTTCTTT,CASSPQTLNTEAFF
TRBJ1-2,NA,NA,TRBV7-9,TGTGCCAGCAGCAAAGGACGGGGGGGTAATGGCTATGGCTACACCTTC,CASSKGRGGNGYGYTF
TRBJ1-4,NA,TRBD1,TRBV27,TGTGCCAGCAGTCTGCAGGGGGGGCATGAAAAACTGTTTTTT,CASSLQGGHEKLFF
TRBJ1-1,NA,NA,TRBV6-5,TGTGCCAGCAGGGGGATGGGAGACAGCTTCAAAGCTTTCTTT,CASRGMGDSFKAFF
TRBJ1-1,NA,NA,TRBV5-6,TGTGCCAGCAGCTTGAGGGCCCTCGGAGCTTTCTTT,CASSLRALGAFF
TRBJ1-4,NA,NA,TRBV5-8,TGTGCCAGCAGCTTCGCCGGGACCGGTAATGAAAAACTGTTTTTT,CASSFAGTGNEKLFF
TRBJ1-1,few,NA,TRBV11-2,TGTGCCAGCAGCTTACTGGGTTTCATGAACACTGAAGCTTTCTTT,CASSLLGFMNTEAFF
TRBJ2-7,NA,TRBD1,TRBV7-9,TGTGCCAGCAGCCCCGGGACAGGGCAAACCTACGAGCAGTACTTC,CASSPGTGQTYEQYF
TRBJ2-1,NA,NA,TRBV6-5,TGTGCCAGCAGTTACTCACGGGTATACAATGAGCAGTTCTTC,CASSYSRVYNEQFF
TRBJ2-1,NA,NA,TRBV5-6,TGTGCCAGCAGCTTGTGGCTAGCGAGCTACAATGAGCAGTTCTTC,CASSLWLASYNEQFF
TRBJ2-1,few,TRBD2,TRBV10-2,TGCGCCAGCAGGGGACTAGCGGGAGTAAATGAGCAGTTCTTC,CASRGLAGVNEQFF
TRBJ1-2,few,NA,TRBV5-6,TGTGCCAGCAGCTTGGGCCAGTTCCTCTATGGCTACACCTTC,CASSLGQFLYGYTF
TRBJ1-1,NA,NA,TRBV5-1,TGCGCCAGCAGCTCCGGTGCGGACACTGAAGCTTTCTTT,CASSSGADTEAFF
TRBJ2-5,once,NA,TRBV27,TGTGCCAGCAGCCTCGGGGGCGTTGGGACCCAGTACTTC,CASSLGGVGTQYF
TRBJ2-7,NA,TRBD1,TRBV7-9,TGTGCCAGCAGCTCCTGGACAGGCAGGTCCTACGAGCAGTACTTC,CASSSWTGRSYEQYF